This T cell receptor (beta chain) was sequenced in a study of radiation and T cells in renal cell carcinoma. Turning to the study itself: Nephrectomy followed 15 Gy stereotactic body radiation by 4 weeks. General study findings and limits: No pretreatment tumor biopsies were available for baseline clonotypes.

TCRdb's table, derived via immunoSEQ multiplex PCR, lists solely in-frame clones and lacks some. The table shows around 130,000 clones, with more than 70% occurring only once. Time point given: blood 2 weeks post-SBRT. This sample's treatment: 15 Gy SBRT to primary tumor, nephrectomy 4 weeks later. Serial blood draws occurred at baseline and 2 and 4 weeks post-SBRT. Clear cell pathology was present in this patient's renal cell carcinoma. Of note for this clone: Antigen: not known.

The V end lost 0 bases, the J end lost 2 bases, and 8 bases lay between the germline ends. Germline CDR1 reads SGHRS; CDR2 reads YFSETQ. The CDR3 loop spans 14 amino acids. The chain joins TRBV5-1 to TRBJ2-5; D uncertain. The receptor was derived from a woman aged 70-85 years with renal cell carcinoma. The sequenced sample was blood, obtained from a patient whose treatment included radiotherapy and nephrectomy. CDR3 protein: CASSLGGRQETQYF. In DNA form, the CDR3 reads TGCGCCAGCAGCTTGGGTGGACGACAAGAGACCCAGTACTTC.